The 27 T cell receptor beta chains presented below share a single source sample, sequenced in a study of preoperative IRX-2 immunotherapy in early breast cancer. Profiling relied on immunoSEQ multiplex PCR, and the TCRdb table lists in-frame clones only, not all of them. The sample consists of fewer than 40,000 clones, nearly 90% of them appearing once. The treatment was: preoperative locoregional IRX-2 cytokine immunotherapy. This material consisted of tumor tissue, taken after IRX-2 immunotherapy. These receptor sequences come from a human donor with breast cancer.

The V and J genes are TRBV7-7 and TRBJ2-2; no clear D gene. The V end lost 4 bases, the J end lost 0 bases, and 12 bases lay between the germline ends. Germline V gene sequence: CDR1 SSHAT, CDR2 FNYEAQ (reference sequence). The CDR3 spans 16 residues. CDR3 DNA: TGTGCCAGCAGCTCACACCCACTGACGAACACCGGGGAGCTGTTTTTT. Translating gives CASSSHPLTNTGELFF. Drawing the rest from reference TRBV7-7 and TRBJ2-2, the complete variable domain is GAGVSQSPRYKVTKRGQDVTLRCDPISSHATLYWYQQALGQGPEFLTYFNYEAQPDKSGLPSDRFSAERPEGSISTLTIQRTEQRDSAMYRCASSSHPLTNTGELFFGEGSRLTVL.

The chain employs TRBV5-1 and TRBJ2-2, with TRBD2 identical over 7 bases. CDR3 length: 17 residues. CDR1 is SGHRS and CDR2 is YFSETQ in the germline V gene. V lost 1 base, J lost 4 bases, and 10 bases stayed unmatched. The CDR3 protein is CASSLRLSGGLTGELFF. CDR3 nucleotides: TGCGCCAGCAGCTTGAGGTTATCGGGAGGTCTCACCGGGGAGCTGTTTTTT.

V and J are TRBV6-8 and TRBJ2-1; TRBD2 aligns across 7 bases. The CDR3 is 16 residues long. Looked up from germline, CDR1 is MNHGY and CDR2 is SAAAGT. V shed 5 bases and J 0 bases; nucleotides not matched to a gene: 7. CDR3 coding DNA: TGTGCCAGCAGTGAGGCGGGAGTACGCTCCTACAATGAGCAGTTCTTC. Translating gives CASSEAGVRSYNEQFF.

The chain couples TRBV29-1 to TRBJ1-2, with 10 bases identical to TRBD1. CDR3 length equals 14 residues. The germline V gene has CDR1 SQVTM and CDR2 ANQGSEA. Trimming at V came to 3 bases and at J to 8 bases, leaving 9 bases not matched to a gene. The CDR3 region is CSVEGDRGRGGYTF. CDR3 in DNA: TGCAGCGTTGAGGGAGACAGGGGGCGCGGAGGCTACACCTTC.

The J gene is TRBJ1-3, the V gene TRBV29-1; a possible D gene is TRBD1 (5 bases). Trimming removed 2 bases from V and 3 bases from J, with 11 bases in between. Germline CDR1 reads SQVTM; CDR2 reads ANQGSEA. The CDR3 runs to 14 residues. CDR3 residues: CSVESRGDGNTIYF. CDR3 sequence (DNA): TGCAGCGTTGAAAGTCGGGGGGATGGAAACACCATATATTTT.

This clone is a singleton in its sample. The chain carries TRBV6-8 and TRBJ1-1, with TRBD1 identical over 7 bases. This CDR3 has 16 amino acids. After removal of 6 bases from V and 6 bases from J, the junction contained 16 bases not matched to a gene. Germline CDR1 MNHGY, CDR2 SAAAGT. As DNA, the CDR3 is TGTGCCAGCAGCTCACCCCGGGACAGTGTGGGTCCTGAAGCTTTCTTT. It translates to CASSSPRDSVGPEAFF.

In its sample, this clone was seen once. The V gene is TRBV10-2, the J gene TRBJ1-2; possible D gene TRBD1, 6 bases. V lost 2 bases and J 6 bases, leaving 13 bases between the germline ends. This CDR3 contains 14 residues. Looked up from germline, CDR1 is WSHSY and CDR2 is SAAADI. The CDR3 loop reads CASSEPGHTDGYTF. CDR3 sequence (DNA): TGCGCCAGCAGTGAGCCGGGACACACCGATGGCTACACCTTC.

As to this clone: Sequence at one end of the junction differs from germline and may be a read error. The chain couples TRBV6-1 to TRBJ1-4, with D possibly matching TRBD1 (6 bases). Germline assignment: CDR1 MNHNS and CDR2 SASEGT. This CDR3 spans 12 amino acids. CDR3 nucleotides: TGTGCCATCAGTGAAGGGGGAGAAAAACTGTTTTTT. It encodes CAISEGGEKLFF.

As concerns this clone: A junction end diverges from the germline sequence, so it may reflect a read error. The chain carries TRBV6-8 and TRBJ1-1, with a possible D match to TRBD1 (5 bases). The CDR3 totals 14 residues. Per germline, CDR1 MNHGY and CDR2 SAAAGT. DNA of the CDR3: TGTGCCAGCAGTTACACGGACGGGGGAGCTGAAGTTTTCTTT. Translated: CASSYTDGGAEVFF.

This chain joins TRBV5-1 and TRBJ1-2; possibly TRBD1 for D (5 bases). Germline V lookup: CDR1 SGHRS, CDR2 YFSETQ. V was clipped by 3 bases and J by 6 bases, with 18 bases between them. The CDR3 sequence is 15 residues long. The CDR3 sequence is CASSSVRHGADGYTF. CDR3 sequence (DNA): TGCGCCAGCAGCTCGGTGAGACACGGGGCCGATGGCTACACCTTC. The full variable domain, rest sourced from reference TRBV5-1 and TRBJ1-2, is KAGVTQTPRYLIKTRGQQVTLSCSPISGHRSVSWYQQTPGQGLQFLFEYFSETQRNKGNFPGRFSGRQFSNSRSEMNVSTLELGDSALYLCASSSVRHGADGYTFGSGTRLTVV.

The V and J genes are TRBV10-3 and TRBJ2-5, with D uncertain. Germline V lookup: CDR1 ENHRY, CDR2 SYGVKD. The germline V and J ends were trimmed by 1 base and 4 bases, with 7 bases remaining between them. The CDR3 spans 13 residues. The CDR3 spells CAISELSGETQYF. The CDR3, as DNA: TGTGCCATCAGTGAGTTGAGTGGAGAGACCCAGTACTTC.

CDR3 nucleotides: TGTGCCAGCTCACCCGGACGGGTCCAAGAGACCCAGTACTTC. Its translation: CASSPGRVQETQYF. J is TRBJ2-5 and V is TRBV18; D ambiguous. Trimming stripped 3 bases from V and 1 base from J, with 9 bases between. Germline V CDR1 and CDR2: KGHSH, LQKENI. The CDR3 totals 14 residues.

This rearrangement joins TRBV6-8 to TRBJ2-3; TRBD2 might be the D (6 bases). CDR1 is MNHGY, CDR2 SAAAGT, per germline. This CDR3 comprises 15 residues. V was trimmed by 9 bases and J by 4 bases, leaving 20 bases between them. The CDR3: CASSRLGIGSDTQYF. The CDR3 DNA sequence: TGTGCCAGTTCACGACTAGGTATTGGGTCAGATACGCAGTATTTT.

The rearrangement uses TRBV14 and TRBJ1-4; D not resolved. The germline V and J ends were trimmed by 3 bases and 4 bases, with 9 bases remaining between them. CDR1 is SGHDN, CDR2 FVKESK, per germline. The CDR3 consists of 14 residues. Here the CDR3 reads CASSHQRLNEKLFF. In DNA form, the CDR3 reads TGTGCCAGCAGCCACCAACGGCTTAATGAAAAACTGTTTTTT.

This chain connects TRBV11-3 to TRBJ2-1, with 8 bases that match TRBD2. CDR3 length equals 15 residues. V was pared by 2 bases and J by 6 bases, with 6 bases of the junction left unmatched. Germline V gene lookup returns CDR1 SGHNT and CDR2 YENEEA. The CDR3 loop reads CASSLMAGGLNEQFF. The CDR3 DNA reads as TGTGCCAGCAGCTTAATGGCGGGAGGTCTCAATGAGCAGTTCTTC.

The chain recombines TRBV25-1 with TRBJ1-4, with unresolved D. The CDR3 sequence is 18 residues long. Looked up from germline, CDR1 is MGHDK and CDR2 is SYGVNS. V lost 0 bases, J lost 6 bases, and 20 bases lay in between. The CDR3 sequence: CASSEYYRGQYEDEKLFF. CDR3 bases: TGTGCCAGCAGTGAATATTATAGAGGCCAGTACGAGGATGAAAAACTGTTTTTT.

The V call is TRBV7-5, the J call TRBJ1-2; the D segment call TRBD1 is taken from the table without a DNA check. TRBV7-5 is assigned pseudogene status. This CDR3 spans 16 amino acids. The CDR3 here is CASSLPDRVANYGYTF. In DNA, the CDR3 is TGTGCCAGCAGCTTGCCGGACAGGGTCGCTAACTATGGCTACACCTTC.

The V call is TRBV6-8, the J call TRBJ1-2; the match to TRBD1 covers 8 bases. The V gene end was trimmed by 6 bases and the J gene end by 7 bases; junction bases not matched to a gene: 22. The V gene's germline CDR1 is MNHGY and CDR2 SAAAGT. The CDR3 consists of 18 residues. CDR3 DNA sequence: TGTGCCAGCAGAGGTGGACAGGGTGGGTTTTTGGCACTGCGTGGCTACACCTTC. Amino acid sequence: CASRGGQGGFLALRGYTF.

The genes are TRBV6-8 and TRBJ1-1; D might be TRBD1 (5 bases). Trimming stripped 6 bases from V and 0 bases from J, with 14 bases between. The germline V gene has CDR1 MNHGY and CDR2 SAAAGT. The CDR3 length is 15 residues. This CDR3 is CASSQPQGMNTEAFF. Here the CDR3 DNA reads TGTGCCAGCAGCCAACCTCAGGGTATGAACACTGAAGCTTTCTTT.

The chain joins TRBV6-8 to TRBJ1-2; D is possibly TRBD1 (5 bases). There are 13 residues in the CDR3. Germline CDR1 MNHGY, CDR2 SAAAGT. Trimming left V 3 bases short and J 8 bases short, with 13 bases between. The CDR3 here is CASSYSREGGYTF. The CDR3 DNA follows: TGTGCCAGCAGTTATTCCAGGGAGGGAGGCTACACCTTC.

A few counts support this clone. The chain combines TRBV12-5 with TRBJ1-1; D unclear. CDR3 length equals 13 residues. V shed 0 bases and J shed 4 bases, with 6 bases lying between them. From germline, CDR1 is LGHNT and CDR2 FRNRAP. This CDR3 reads CASGLVRGTEAFF. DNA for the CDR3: TGTGCTAGTGGTTTGGTACGGGGCACTGAAGCTTTCTTT.

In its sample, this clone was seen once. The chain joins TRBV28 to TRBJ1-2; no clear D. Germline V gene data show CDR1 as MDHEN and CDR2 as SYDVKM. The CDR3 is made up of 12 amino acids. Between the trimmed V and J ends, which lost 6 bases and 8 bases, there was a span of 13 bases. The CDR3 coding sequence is TGTGCCAGCAGGCCCACCCCGGGCGGCTACACCTTC. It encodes CASRPTPGGYTF.

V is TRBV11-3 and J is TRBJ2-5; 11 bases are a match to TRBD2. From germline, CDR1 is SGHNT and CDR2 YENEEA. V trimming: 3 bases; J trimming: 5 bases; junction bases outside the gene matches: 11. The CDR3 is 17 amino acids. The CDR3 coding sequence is TGTGCCAGCAGCTTTTCTTTAGCGGGGGGGCCCGATGAGACCCAGTACTTC. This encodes CASSFSLAGGPDETQYF.

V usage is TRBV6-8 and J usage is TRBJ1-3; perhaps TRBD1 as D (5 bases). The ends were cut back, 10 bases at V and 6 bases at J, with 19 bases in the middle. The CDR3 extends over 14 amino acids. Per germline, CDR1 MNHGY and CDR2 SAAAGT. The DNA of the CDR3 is TGTGCCAACGGGGAGGGACCAATCGCAAACACCATATATTTT. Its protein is CANGEGPIANTIYF.

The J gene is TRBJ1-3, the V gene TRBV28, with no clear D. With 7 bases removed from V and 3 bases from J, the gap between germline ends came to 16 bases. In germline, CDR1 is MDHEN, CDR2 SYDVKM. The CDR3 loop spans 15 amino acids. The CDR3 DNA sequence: TGTGCCAGCACCCCCTATCGTGATCTTGGAAACACCATATATTTT. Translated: CASTPYRDLGNTIYF. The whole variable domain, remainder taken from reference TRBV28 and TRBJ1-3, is DVKVTQSSRYLVKRTGEKVFLECVQDMDHENMFWYRQDPGLGLRLIYFSYDVKMKEKGDIPEGYSVSREKKERFSLILESASTNQTSMYLCASTPYRDLGNTIYFGEGSWLTVV.

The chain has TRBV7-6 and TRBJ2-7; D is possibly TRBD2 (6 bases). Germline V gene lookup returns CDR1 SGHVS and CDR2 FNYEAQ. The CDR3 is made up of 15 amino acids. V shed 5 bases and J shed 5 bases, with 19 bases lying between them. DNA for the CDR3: TGTGCCAGCAGCGTCAGTGAGGAGGGTTTAGACGAGCAGTACTTC. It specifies CASSVSEEGLDEQYF. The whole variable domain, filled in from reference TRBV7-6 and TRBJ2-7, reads GAGVSQSPRYKVTKRGQDVALRCDPISGHVSLYWYRQALGQGPEFLTYFNYEAQQDKSGLPNDRFSAERPEGSISTLTIQRTEQRDSAMYRCASSVSEEGLDEQYFGPGTRLTVT.

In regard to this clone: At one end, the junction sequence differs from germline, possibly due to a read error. CDR3 DNA: TGTGCCAGTAGTCTAGACAGGGGTTTCACTGAAGCTTTCTTT. Its translation is CASSLDRGFTEAFF. The V call is TRBV19, the J call TRBJ1-1, with TRBD1 matching 8 bases. The germline V gene encodes CDR1 LNHDA and CDR2 SQIVND (reference sequence). The length of the CDR3 is 14 residues.